This TCR beta chain stems from a study of immune evolution from preneoplasia to lung adenocarcinoma. H&E slides confirmed each diagnosis, reviewed by two pathologists independently. After pathologic assessment, macro-dissection selected premalignant or tumor cells for extraction. This clone was seen only a few times. Its cognate antigen is unknown. In germline, CDR1 is MNHEY, CDR2 SVGAGI. The CDR3 length is 14 residues. V lost 11 bases, J lost 4 bases, and 11 bases stayed unmatched. The method was immunoSEQ multiplex PCR; TCRdb's version includes in-frame clones alone and lacks a portion of them. Of around 13,000 clones in the sample, 75% to 90% were seen once. Study-wide results and limits: KRAS-mutant nodules had the highest T cell clonality. Top clone share appeared to fall from AAH through AIS, MIA, adenocarcinoma.

The source material was FFPE minimally invasive lung adenocarcinoma tissue. The V and J genes are TRBV6-5 and TRBJ1-3; 7 positions agree with TRBD1. The sequence came from a person aged 65 to 85 with lung adenocarcinoma. The CDR3 DNA follows: TGTGCCTGCGGCTTAGGGGGCGGCGGAAACACCATATATTTT. Its protein product is CACGLGGGGNTIYF.